The 10 T cell receptor beta chains given below trace back to one sample, sequenced in a study of regulatory T cells in long-lasting Graves disease. Time point defined: persistent/refractory GD, antithyroid drugs over 5 years with positive TRAb. Isolated PBMC RNA provided the starting material for the TCR library. Both iRepertoire HTBI primers and Arm-PCR of CDR3 regions were used to build the TCR beta libraries. In TCRdb, the multiplex PCR reads were re-called with MiXCR into one record per CDR3 protein. The sample has 400,000 to 500,000 distinct CDR3 sequences; around 20% are singletons. Source: peripheral blood mononuclear cells (PBMCs), taken when the disease was refractory, from a patient treated with antithyroid drugs. The receptors come from a female donor with Graves disease.

This chain uses TRBV5-1 with TRBJ2-4; D not certain. In germline, CDR1 is SGHRS, CDR2 YFSETQ. Trimming left V 4 bases short and J 5 bases short, with 16 bases between. The CDR3 length is 15 residues. The CDR3 sequence: CASSPMSGRENIQYF. CDR3 coding DNA: TGCGCCAGCAGCCCTATGTCCGGACGGGAAAACATTCAGTACTTC. Full variable domain (outside the CDR3, taken from reference TRBV5-1 and TRBJ2-4): KAGVTQTPRYLIKTRGQQVTLSCSPISGHRSVSWYQQTPGQGLQFLFEYFSETQRNKGNFPGRFSGRQFSNSRSEMNVSTLELGDSALYLCASSPMSGRENIQYFGAGTRLSVL.

This clonotype has ten or more counts. The chain uses TRBV6-1 and TRBJ2-7; D is possibly TRBD1 (5 bases). The CDR3 loop spans 14 amino acids. Germline-derived CDR1 and CDR2 are MNHNS and SASEGT. Trimming cost V 1 base and J 5 bases, with 12 bases left between them. The CDR3 loop is CASSEVGATDEQYF. CDR3 nucleotides: TGTGCCAGCAGTGAAGTTGGGGCGACTGACGAGCAGTACTTC.

This clonotype was observed at least ten times. This rearrangement joins TRBV6-1 to TRBJ1-1, with D possibly being TRBD1 (5 bases). The CDR3 totals 14 residues. V lost 4 bases to trimming and J lost 1 base, with 10 bases between them. Germline loops: CDR1 MNHNS, CDR2 SASEGT. CDR3 sequence reads: CASSAGYRNTEAFF. The CDR3, as DNA: TGTGCCAGCAGTGCAGGGTACAGGAACACTGAAGCTTTCTTT.

This clonotype was picked up a small number of times. The rearrangement links TRBV20-1 to TRBJ2-3; tentatively, D is TRBD2 (5 bases). In germline, CDR1 is DFQATT, CDR2 SNEGSKA (reference sequence). V lost 4 bases to trimming and J lost 8 bases, with 13 bases between them. The CDR3 runs to 12 residues. This CDR3 reads CSATPDSRTQYF. As DNA, the CDR3 is TGCAGTGCTACTCCGGACTCGCGTACGCAGTATTTT.

As for this clonotype: Just one base apart from a much larger clone, this may be a read error. V and J are TRBV20-1 and TRBJ2-5; weak D call: TRBD1 (5 bases). The CDR3 contains 13 residues. Germline-derived CDR1 and CDR2 are DFQATT and SNEGSKA (reference sequence). The CDR3 region is CSARVGREETQCF. The CDR3 DNA is TGCAGTGCTAGAGTCGGCAGGGAAGAGACCCAGTGCTTC.

This clonotype was found many times. This chain joins TRBV6-2 or TRBV6-3 and TRBJ2-7; D remains unclear. Trimming removed 2 bases from V and 0 bases from J, with 14 bases in between. The CDR3 spans 16 residues. Germline CDR1 reads MNHEY; CDR2 reads SVGEGT. CDR3 bases: TGTGCCAGCAGTTACAATGGGCTCACCAGCTCCTACGAGCAGTACTTC. It is translated as CASSYNGLTSSYEQYF.

This clonotype occurred many times. V is TRBV28 and J is TRBJ1-3; D perhaps matches TRBD1 (5 bases). The germline V and J ends were trimmed by 3 bases and 2 bases, with 8 bases remaining between them. The CDR3 loop spans 14 amino acids. Germline values: CDR1 MDHEN, CDR2 SYDVKM. CDR3 coding DNA: TGTGCCAGCAGTTTCCCAGGGACTGGAAACACCATATATTTT. Its translation is CASSFPGTGNTIYF.

The chain is built from TRBV10-2 and TRBJ2-3; D gene unclear. CDR3 length equals 15 residues. Trimming removed 3 bases at V and 5 bases at J, with 15 bases between. Germline assignment: CDR1 WSHSY and CDR2 SAAADI. Here the CDR3 DNA reads TGCGCCAGCAGTGATCCGACGGAGCAAGTAGATACGCAGTATTTT. Protein product: CASSDPTEQVDTQYF.

This clonotype was detected only a few times. The chain carries TRBV6-2 or TRBV6-3 and TRBJ2-7; no firm D call. The CDR3 spans 13 residues. Trimming removed 6 bases from V and 5 bases from J, with 14 bases in between. CDR1 is MNHEY, CDR2 SVGEGT, per germline. For the CDR3, the DNA is TGTGCCAGCAGCCCCAATCGGAAGGACGAGCAGTACTTC. Amino acids: CASSPNRKDEQYF.

The sample holds a few counts of this clonotype. The J gene is TRBJ2-3, the V gene TRBV12-3 or TRBV12-4; TRBD2 matches 11 bases. Trimming at V came to 6 bases and at J to 3 bases, leaving 8 bases not matched to a gene. The CDR3 is 16 amino acids. CDR3 loop: CASSPTSGRGTDTQYF. DNA of the CDR3: TGTGCCAGCAGCCCTACTAGCGGGAGAGGAACAGATACGCAGTATTTT.